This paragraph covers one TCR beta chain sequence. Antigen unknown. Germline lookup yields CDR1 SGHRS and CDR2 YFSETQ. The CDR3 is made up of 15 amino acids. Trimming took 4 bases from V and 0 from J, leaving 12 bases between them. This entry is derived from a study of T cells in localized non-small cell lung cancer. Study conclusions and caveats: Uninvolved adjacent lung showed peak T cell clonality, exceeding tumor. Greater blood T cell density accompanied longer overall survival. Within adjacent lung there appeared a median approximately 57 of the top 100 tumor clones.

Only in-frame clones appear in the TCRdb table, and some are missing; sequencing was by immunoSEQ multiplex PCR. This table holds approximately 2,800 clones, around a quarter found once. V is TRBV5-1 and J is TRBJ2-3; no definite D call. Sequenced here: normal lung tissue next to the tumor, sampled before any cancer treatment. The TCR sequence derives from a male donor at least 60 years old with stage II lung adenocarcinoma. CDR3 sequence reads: CASSPGPPSTDTQYF. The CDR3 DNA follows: TGCGCCAGCAGCCCCGGACCCCCTAGCACAGATACGCAGTATTTT.